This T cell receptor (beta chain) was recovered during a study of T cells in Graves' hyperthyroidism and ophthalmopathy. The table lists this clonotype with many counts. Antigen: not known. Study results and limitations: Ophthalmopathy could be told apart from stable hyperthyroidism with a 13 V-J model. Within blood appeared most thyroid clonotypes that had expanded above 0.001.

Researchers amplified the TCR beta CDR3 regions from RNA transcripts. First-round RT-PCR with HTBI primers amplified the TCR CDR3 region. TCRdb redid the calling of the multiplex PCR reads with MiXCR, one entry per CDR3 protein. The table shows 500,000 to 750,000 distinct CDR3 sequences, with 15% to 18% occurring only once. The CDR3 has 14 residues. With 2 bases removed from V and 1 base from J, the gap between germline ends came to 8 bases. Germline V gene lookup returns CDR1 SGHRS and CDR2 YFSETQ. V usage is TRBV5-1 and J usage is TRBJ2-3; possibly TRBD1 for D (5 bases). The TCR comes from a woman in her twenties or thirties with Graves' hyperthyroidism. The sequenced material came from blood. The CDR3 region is CASSLQGGTDTQYF. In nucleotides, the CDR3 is TGCGCCAGCAGCTTACAAGGGGGCACAGATACGCAGTATTTT.